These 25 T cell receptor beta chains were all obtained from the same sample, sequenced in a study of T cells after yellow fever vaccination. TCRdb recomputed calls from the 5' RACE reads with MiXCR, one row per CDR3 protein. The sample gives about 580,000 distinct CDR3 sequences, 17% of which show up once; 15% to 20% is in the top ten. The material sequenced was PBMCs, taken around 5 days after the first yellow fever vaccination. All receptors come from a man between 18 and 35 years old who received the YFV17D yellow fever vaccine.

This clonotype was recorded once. DNA of the CDR3: TGTGCCAGCAGTTTATCGTCGGGGGCGCCCGGCGCGAGGTGGGAAAAACTGTTTTTT. It codes for CASSLSSGAPGARWEKLFF. The gene calls are TRBV27 and TRBJ1-4, with a possible D match to TRBD1 (6 bases). Per germline, CDR1 MNHEY and CDR2 SMNVEV (reference sequence). The CDR3 consists of 19 residues. The germline V and J ends were trimmed by 0 bases and 8 bases, with 25 bases remaining between them. Based on the CDR3 plus reference TRBV27 and TRBJ1-4, the full variable domain is EAQVTQNPRYLITVTGKKLTVTCSQNMNHEYMSWYRQDPGLGLRQIYYSMNVEVTDKGDVPEGYKVSRKEKRNFPLILESPSPNQTSLYFCASSLSSGAPGARWEKLFFGSGTQLSVL.

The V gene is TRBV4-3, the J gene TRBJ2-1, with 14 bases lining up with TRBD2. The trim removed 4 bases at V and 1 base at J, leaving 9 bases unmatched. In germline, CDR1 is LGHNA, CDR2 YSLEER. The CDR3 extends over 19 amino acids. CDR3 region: CASSPHWTSGGPSYNEQFF. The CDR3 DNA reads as TGCGCCAGCAGCCCCCATTGGACTAGCGGGGGGCCTTCCTACAATGAGCAGTTCTTC.

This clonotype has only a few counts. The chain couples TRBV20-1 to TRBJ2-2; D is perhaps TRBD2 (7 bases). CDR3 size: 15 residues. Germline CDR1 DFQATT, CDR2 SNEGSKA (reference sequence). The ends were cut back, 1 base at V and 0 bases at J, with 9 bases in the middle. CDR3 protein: CSARAGGPNTGELFF. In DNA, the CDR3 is TGCAGTGCTAGAGCGGGGGGCCCGAACACCGGGGAGCTGTTTTTT.

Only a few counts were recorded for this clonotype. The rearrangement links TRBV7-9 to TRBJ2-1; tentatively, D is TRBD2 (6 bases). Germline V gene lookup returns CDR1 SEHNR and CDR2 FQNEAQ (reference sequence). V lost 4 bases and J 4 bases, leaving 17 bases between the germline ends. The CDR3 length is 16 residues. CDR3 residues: CASSWGLPNRYNEQFF. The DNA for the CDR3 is TGTGCCAGCAGCTGGGGACTCCCTAACCGATACAATGAGCAGTTCTTC.

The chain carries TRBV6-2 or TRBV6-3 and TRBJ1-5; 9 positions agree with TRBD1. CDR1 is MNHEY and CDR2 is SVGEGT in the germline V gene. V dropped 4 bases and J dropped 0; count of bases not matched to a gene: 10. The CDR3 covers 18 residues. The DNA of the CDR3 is TGTGCCAGCAGTTTCACGGGACAGGGCTTCCATAGCAATCAGCCCCAGCATTTT. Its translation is CASSFTGQGFHSNQPQHF.

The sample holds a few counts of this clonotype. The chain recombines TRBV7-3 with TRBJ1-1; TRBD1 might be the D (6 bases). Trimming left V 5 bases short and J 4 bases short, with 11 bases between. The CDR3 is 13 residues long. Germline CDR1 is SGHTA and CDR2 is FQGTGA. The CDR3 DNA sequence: TGTGCCAGCAGCCCGGACAGTCGCACTGAAGCTTTCTTT. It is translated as CASSPDSRTEAFF.

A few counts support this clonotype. CDR3 residues: CASSYGASGGYEQYF. As DNA, the CDR3 is TGTGCCAGCAGTTACGGAGCCTCCGGCGGATACGAGCAGTACTTC. The V gene is TRBV6-5, the J gene TRBJ2-7, with D hard to call. CDR3 length: 15 residues. The germline gives CDR1 MNHEY, CDR2 SVGAGI. Deletions cut 2 bases from V and 4 bases from J, with 15 bases between.

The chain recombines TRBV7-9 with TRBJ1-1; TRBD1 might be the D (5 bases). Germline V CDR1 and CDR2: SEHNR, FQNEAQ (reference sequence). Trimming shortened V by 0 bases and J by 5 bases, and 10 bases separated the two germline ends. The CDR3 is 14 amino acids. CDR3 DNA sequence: TGTGCCAGCAGCTTAGCCAGGGTATATACTGAAGCTTTCTTT. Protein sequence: CASSLARVYTEAFF.

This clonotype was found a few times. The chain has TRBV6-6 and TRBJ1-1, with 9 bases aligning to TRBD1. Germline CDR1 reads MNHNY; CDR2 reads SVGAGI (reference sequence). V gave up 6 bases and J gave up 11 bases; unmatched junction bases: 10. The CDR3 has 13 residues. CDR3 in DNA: TGTGCCAGCAGACCACAGGGGGCACGGCGGGCTTTCTTT. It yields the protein CASRPQGARRAFF.

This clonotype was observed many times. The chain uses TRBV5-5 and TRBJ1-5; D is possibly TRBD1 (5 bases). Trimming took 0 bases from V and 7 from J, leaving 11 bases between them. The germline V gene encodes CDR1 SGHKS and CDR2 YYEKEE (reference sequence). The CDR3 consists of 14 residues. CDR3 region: CASSLGPGVQPQHF. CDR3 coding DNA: TGTGCCAGCAGCTTGGGTCCGGGGGTGCAGCCCCAGCATTTT.

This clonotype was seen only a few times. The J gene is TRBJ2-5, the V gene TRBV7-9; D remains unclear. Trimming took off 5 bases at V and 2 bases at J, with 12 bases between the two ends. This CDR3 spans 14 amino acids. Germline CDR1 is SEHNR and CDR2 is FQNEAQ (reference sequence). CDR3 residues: CASSHVGFQETQYF. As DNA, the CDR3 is TGTGCCAGCAGCCATGTGGGGTTTCAAGAGACCCAGTACTTC.

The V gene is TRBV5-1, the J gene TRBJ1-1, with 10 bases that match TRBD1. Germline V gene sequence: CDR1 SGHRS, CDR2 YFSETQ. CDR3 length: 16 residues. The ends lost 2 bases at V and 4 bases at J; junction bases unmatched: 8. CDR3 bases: TGCGCCAGCAGCTTTTCGGCGAGGACAGGGGGCACTGAAGCTTTCTTT. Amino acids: CASSFSARTGGTEAFF.

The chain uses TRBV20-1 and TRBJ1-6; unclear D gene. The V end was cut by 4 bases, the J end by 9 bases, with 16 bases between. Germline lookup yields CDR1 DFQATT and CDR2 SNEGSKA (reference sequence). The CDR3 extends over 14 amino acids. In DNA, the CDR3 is TGCAGTGCTACTGCGCGAGCTTGGGGTTCACCCCTCCACTTT. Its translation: CSATARAWGSPLHF.

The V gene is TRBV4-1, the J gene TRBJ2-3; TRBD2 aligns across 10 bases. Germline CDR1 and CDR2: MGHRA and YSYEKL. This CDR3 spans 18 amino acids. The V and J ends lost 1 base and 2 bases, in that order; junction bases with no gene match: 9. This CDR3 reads CASSQGIILAGYTDTQYF. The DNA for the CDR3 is TGCGCCAGCAGCCAAGGAATAATACTAGCGGGGTACACAGATACGCAGTATTTT.

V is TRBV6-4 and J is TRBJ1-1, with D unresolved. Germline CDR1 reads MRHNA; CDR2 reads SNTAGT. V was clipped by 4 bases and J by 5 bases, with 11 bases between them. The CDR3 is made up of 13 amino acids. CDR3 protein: CASSVGLGTEAFF. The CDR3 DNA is TGTGCCAGCAGTGTAGGGCTTGGGACTGAAGCTTTCTTT.

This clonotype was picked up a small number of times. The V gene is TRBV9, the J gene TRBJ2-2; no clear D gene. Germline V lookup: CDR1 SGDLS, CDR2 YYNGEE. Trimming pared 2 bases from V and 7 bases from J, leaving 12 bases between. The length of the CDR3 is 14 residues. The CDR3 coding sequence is TGTGCCAGCAGCGTTGAATGGGTGGTCGGGGAGCTGTTTTTT. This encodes CASSVEWVVGELFF.

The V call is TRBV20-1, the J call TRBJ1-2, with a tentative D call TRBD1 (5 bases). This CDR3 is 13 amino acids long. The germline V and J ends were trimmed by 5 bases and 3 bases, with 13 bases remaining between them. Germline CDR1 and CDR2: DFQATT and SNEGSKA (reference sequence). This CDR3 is CSAGGGGYYGYTF. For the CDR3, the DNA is TGCAGTGCTGGCGGGGGAGGATACTATGGCTACACCTTC.

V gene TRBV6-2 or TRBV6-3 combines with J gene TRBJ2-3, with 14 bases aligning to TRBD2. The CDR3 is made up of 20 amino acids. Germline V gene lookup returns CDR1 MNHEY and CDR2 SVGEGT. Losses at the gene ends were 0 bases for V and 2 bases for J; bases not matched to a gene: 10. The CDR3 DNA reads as TGTGCCAGCAGTTACTCGACTAGCGGGGGGGACCCCCTGTTCACAGATACGCAGTATTTT. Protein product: CASSYSTSGGDPLFTDTQYF.

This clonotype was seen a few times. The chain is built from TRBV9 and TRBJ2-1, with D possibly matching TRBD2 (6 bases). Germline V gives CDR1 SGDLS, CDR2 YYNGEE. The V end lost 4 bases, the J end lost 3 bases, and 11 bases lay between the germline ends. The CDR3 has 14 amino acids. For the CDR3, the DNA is TGTGCCAGCAGCCCCGGCGGGGACTACAATGAGCAGTTCTTC. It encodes CASSPGGDYNEQFF.

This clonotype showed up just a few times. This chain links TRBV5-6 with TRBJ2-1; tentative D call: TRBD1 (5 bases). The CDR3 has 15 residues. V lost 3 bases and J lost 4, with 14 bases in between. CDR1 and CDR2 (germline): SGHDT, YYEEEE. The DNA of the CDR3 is TGTGCCAGCAGCTCAGCCTTTGACAGTTACAATGAGCAGTTCTTC. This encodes CASSSAFDSYNEQFF.

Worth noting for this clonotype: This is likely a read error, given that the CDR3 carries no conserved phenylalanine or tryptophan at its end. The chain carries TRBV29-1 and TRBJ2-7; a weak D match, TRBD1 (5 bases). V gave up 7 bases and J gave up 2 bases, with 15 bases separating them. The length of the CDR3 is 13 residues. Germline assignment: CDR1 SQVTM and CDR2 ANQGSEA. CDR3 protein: CSANLVGAYEQYL. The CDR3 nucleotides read TGCAGCGCAAACCTGGTAGGGGCCTACGAGCAGTACCTC.

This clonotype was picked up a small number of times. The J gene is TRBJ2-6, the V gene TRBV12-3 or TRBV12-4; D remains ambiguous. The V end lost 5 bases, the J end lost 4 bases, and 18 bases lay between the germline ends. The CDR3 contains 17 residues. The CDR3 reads CASSPPRSLSGANVLTF. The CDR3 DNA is TGTGCCAGCAGTCCCCCCCGCTCACTATCCGGGGCCAACGTCCTGACTTTC.

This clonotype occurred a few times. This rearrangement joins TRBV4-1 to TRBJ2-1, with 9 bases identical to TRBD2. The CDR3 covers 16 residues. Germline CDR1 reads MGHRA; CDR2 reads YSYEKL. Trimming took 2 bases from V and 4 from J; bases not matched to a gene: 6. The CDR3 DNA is TGCGCCAGCAGCCAACTCTTAGCGGGAGCATACAATGAGCAGTTCTTC. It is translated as CASSQLLAGAYNEQFF.

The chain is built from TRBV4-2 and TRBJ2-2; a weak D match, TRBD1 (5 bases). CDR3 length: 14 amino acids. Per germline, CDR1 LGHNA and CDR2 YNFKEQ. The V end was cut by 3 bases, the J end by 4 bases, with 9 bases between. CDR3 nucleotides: TGTGCCAGCAGCCACGACAGTGGCACCGGGGAGCTGTTTTTT. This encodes CASSHDSGTGELFF.

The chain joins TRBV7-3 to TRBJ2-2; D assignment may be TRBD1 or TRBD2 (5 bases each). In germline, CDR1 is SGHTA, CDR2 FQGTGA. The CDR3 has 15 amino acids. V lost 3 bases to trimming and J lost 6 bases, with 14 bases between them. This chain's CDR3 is CASSFFAGSPGELFF. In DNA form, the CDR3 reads TGTGCCAGCAGCTTTTTCGCAGGGAGTCCCGGGGAGCTGTTTTTT. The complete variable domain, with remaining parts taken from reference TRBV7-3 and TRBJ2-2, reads GAGVSQTPSNKVTEKGKYVELRCDPISGHTALYWYRQSLGQGPEFLIYFQGTGAADDSGLPNDRFFAVRPEGSVSTLKIQRTERGDSAVYLCASSFFAGSPGELFFGEGSRLTVL.